A selection of T cell receptor beta chains follows, all from one sample in a study of beta chain features in type 1 diabetes. The protocol was immunoSEQ multiplex PCR, while the TCRdb copy is restricted to in-frame clones and leaves out a portion. The sample includes roughly 370,000 clones, approximately 14% of them seen just once. Sequencing used naive CD4+ T cells from blood. The source is a man between 25 and 39 years old in good health. The CDR3 runs from the conserved cysteine through the conserved F or W. A D gene is named only where the DNA matches it firmly. Where a row states a size, it is once, few, many or the class of an expanded clone; other rows omit it.

17,few,TRBV28,TRBD2,TRBJ2-1,TGTGCCAGCAGTTTACCGGGACTAGCGGGAGGGCCCAATGAGCAGTTCTTC,CASSLPGLAGGPNEQFF
16,-,TRBV5-1,-,TRBJ1-5,TGCGCCAGCAGCTTGGGCACCTTAACAGGGTTCGAGCCCCAGCATTTT,CASSLGTLTGFEPQHF
16,few,TRBV5-1,-,TRBJ2-2,TGCGCCAGCAGCTTGCTGGCGACCCCGAACACCGGGGAGCTGTTTTTT,CASSLLATPNTGELFF
13,-,TRBV19,TRBD1,TRBJ1-2,TGTGCCAGTAGTAAGACAGGGGACTATGGCTACACCTTC,CASSKTGDYGYTF
14,few,TRBV2,-,TRBJ2-7,TGTGCCAGCAGTGGCCCGACGACGATCTACGAGCAGTACTTC,CASSGPTTIYEQYF
16,-,TRBV7-2,TRBD1,TRBJ2-3,TGTGCCAGCAGCCCGCTTGACAGGGTTGGTTTGGATACGCAGTATTTT,CASSPLDRVGLDTQYF
15,-,TRBV9,TRBD1,TRBJ2-1,TGTGCCAGCAGCGCTGGACAGGCCCATTACAATGAGCAGTTCTTC,CASSAGQAHYNEQFF
15,-,TRBV6-1,-,TRBJ2-5,TGTGCCAGCAGTGAAGCCCTGGTGGGAGTCGAGACCCAGTACTTC,CASSEALVGVETQYF
16,few,TRBV5-4,TRBD2,TRBJ2-3,TGTGCCAGCAGCCCGGGATTTGCTAGCGGGGCAGATACGCAGTATTTT,CASSPGFASGADTQYF
13,few,TRBV6-1,TRBD2,TRBJ2-3,TGTGCCAGCAGTGAAAGCGGGACTATCGGACAGTATTTT,CASSESGTIGQYF
14,-,TRBV18,-,TRBJ2-3,TGTGCCAGCTCACCGGACACGCGCACAGATACGCAGTATTTT,CASSPDTRTDTQYF
13,few,TRBV10-3,TRBD2,TRBJ2-1,TGTGCCATATTAGCGGGAGAACGGGACGAGCAGTTCTTC,CAILAGERDEQFF
14,-,TRBV25-1,-,TRBJ2-3,TGTGCCAGCAGTGACCCTGGAGGGGCAGATACGCAGTATTTT,CASSDPGGADTQYF
13,few,TRBV12-5,-,TRBJ2-1,TGTGCTAGTGGTTTGGCACGGGGGACGCAGCAGTTCTTC,CASGLARGTQQFF
13,-,TRBV30,-,TRBJ2-3,TGTGCCTGGAGTCGGCGCAGCACAGATACGCAGTATTTT,CAWSRRSTDTQYF
16,-,TRBV7-3,-,TRBJ2-1,TGTGCCAGCAGCTTAACTAGTAACCGGGGATTGAATGAGCAGTTCTTC,CASSLTSNRGLNEQFF
14,few,TRBV7-2,TRBD2,TRBJ2-2,TGTGCCAGCAGTCGGACTAGCAGCACCGGGGAGCTGTTTTTT,CASSRTSSTGELFF
13,few,TRBV7-2,-,TRBJ1-5,TGTGCCAGCAGCTCGGGATTCAATCAGCCCCAGCATTTT,CASSSGFNQPQHF
12,-,TRBV7-9,-,TRBJ2-1,TGTGCCAGCAGCAACCTGGGGGGTGAGCAGTTCTTC,CASSNLGGEQFF
13,-,TRBV30,-,TRBJ2-5,TGTGCCTGGGCATGGTCGAGGGAGGAGACCCAGTACTTC,CAWAWSREETQYF